This T cell receptor beta chain was documented in a study of cytomegalovirus exposure and HLA in healthy donors. Broader study findings: Despite most TCR sequences being rare, some public TCRs occurred in many donors. A classifier reportedly called cytomegalovirus status with high sensitivity and specificity. The study designated fewer than 200 TCR beta chains cytomegalovirus-associated. In vitro, three CMV-associated chains proved specific for CMV antigens.

Germline lookup yields CDR1 SGHVS and CDR2 FNYEAQ. This CDR3 spans 13 amino acids. The ends were cut back, 5 bases at V and 6 bases at J, with 10 bases in the middle. Of note for this clone: No antigen is known for it.

Profiling relied on immunoSEQ multiplex PCR, and the TCRdb table lists in-frame clones only, not all of them. The sample yields 180,000 or so clones, 86% seen once. Sequenced sample: PBMCs. The rearrangement joins TRBV7-6 to TRBJ2-2; D remains unclear. This TCR came from a man aged 25 to 40 in good health and CMV-seropositive. The CDR3 coding sequence is TGTGCCAGCAGCCCGTCCGGAGCCGGGGAGCTGTTTTTT. It is translated as CASSPSGAGELFF.